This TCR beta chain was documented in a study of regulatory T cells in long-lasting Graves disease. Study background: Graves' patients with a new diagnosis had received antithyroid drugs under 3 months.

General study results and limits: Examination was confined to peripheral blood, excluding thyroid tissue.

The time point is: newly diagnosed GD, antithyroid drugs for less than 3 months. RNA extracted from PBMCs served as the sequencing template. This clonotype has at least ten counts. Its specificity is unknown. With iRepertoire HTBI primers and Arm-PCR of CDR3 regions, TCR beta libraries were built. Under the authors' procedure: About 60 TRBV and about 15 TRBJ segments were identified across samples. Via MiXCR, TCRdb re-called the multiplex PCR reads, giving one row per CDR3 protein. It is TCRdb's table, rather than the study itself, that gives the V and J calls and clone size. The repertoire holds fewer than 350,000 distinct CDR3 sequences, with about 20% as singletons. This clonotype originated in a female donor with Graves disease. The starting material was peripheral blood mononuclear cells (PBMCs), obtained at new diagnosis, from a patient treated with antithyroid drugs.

Here the CDR3 DNA reads TGTGCCAGCAGTTACTCTGGGGTATACACTGAAGCTTTCTTT. Translation gives CASSYSGVYTEAFF. The rearrangement joins TRBV28 to TRBJ1-1, with D hard to call. CDR3 length equals 14 residues. The V gene's germline CDR1 is MDHEN and CDR2 SYDVKM. The V end lost 4 bases, the J end lost 3 bases, and 12 bases lay between the germline ends.